The TCR beta chain described here comes from a study of cytomegalovirus exposure and HLA in healthy donors. Study-level background: Earlier sequencing of around 190 million T cells yielded approximately 100 million unique TCR beta sequences.

A note on this clone: The antigen remains unidentified.

The CDR3 totals 15 residues. Germline CDR1 is MNHNS and CDR2 is SASEGT. V dropped 0 bases and J dropped 4 bases, with 10 bases sitting between them. General study points: In a later analysis, DRB1 alleles had the most associated TCRs; HLA-C alleles the fewest. Associated with HLA alleles at 0.05 false discovery rate in a later analysis were 16,951 TCR beta sequences. In a later analysis, the majority of CMV-associated beta chains seemingly showed HLA restriction.

A multiplex PCR was run with 60 Vbeta primers and 13 Jbeta primers. Here immunoSEQ multiplex PCR was the method, and the copy in TCRdb shows in-frame clones only, minus some. The sample carries 160,000 or so clones, 60% to 80% recorded once. Sequences were obtained from PBMCs. The chain carries TRBV6-1 and TRBJ2-1; maybe TRBD2 (6 bases). This TCR came from a middle-aged man in good health and CMV-seropositive. As DNA, the CDR3 is TGTGCCAGCAGTGAAGCGCTCGGGAGTTACAATGAGCAGTTCTTC. Its translation: CASSEALGSYNEQFF.